The source of this TCR beta chain is a study of blood T cells in healthy people across ages. Study findings and constraints: TCR beta diversity correlated strongly with naive T cell percentage. Older age went with lower TCR beta diversity per million T cells, in a roughly linear way. Both naive CD4+ cell counts and diversity were greater in long-lived donors than in aged donors.

Deletions cut 4 bases from V and 9 bases from J, with 16 bases between. Germline V gene data show CDR1 as SGHTA and CDR2 as FQGNSA. The CDR3 length is 13 residues. Alongside a J-beta primer mix, a sample-barcoded 5' primer served in a second PCR lasting roughly 7 to 11 cycles. Tagging of each cDNA molecule was performed by a template-switch adaptor with 12 random nucleotides. TCRdb re-called the 5' RACE reads with MiXCR, one entry per CDR3 protein. This sample carries about a million distinct CDR3 sequences, roughly 47% of them seen once, and the ten largest clones take about a fifth. The sample holds a few counts of this clonotype. The antigen is undetermined.

The specimen was blood. This TCR was sampled from an older woman in good health. The rearrangement links TRBV7-2 to TRBJ2-7; possibly TRBD1 for D (6 bases). The CDR3 sequence is CASSSDPDRSQYF. DNA of the CDR3: TGTGCCAGCAGCTCGGATCCGGACAGATCGCAGTACTTC.